This T cell receptor (beta chain) appears in the sequencing data of a study of neurological immune-mediated disorders. In the study overall: Among roughly 34 multiple sclerosis patients, approximately 31 were relapsing-remitting and 3 were secondary progressive.

Study outcomes and limitations: No CDR3 amino acid sequences recurred among expanded clones across subjects, suggesting private repertoires in all groups. When the repertoires were sorted by phylogenetic grouping, those of 18 of 34 multiple sclerosis patients ended up in one related-CDR3 cluster, a possible signature.

V was pared by 5 bases and J by 7 bases, with 12 bases between. The germline V gene has CDR1 SGHTA and CDR2 FQGNSA. The CDR3 spans 12 residues. Only a few counts were recorded for this clonotype. Its antigen is still unknown. A much more abundant neighbour one base away suggests this may be a read error. 5'RACE generated cDNA with 10-nucleotide random UMIs. TCRdb analysed the 5' RACE reads with MiXCR anew, one entry per CDR3 protein. The sample includes approximately 37,000 distinct CDR3 sequences, about 3.8% of them seen just once. The receptor's source is a man in his thirties or forties with multiple sclerosis. The chain carries TRBV7-2 and TRBJ2-7; D gene ambiguous. Sequencing used PBMCs. The CDR3 protein is CASSLVAEEQYF. The CDR3 DNA follows: TGTGCCAGCAGCCTGGTGGCGGAAGAGCAGTACTTC.